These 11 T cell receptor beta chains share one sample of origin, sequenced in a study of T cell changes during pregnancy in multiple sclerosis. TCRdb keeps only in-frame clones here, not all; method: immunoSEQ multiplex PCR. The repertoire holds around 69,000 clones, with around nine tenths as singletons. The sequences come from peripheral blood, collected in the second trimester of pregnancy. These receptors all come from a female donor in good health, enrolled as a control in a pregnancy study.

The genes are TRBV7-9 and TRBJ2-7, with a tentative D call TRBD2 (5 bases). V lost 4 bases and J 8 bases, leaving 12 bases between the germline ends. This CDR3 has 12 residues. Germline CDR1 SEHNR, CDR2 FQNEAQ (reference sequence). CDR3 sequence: CASSSDLLKQYF. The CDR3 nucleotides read TGTGCCAGCAGCTCGGACTTGCTTAAGCAGTACTTC.

The CDR3 protein is CASSRTDNYGYTF. In DNA form, the CDR3 reads TGTGCCAGCAGTCGGACAGACAACTATGGCTACACCTTC. V is TRBV28 and J is TRBJ1-2, with D possibly TRBD1 on 6 matching bases. CDR3 length: 13 residues. Trimming removed 5 bases from V and 2 bases from J, with 9 bases in between. Germline CDR1 MDHEN, CDR2 SYDVKM.

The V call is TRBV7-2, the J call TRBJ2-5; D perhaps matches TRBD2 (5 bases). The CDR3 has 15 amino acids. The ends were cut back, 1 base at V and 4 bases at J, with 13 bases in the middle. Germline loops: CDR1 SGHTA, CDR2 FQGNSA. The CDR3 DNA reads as TGTGCCAGCAGCTTAGAGGGCGGTGGAGGAGAGACCCAGTACTTC. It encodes CASSLEGGGGETQYF.

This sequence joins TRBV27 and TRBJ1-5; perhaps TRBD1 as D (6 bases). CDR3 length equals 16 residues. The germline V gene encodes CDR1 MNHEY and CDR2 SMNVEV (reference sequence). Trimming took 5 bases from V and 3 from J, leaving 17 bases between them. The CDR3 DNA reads TGTGCCAGCAGTGCACAGGGTCCCTCCAACAATCAGCCCCAGCATTTT. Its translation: CASSAQGPSNNQPQHF.

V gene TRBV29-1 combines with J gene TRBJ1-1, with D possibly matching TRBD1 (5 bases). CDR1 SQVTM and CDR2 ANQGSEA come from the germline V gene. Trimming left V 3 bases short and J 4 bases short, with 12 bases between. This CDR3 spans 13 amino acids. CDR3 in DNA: TGCAGCGTTGACGGTCAGGGCCCCACTGAAGCTTTCTTT. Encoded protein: CSVDGQGPTEAFF.

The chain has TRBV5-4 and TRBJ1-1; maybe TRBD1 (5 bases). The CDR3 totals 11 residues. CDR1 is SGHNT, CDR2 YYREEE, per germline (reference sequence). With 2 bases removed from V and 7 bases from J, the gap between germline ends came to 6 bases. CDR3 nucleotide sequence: TGTGCCAGCAGCTTAGACAGTGAAGCTTTCTTT. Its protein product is CASSLDSEAFF. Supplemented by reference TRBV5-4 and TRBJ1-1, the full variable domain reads ETGVTQSPTHLIKTRGQQVTLRCSSQSGHNTVSWYQQALGQGPQFIFQYYREEENGRGNFPPRFSGLQFPNYSSELNVNALELDDSALYLCASSLDSEAFFGQGTRLTVV.

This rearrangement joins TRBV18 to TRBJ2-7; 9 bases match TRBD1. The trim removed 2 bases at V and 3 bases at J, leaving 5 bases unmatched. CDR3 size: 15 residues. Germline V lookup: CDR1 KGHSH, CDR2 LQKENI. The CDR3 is CASSPTGQGGYEQYF. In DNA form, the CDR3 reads TGTGCCAGCTCACCAACGGGACAGGGTGGCTACGAGCAGTACTTC.

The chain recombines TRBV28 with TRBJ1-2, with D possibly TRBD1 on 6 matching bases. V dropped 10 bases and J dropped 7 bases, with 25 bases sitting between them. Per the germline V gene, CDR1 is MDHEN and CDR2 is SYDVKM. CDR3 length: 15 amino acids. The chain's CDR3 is CAIQRGATGGIGYTF. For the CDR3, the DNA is TGTGCCATACAGCGGGGGGCGACGGGCGGTATTGGCTACACCTTC.

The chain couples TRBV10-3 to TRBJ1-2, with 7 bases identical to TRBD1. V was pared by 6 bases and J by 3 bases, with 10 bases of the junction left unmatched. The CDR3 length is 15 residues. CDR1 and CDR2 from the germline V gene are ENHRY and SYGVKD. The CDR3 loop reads CAIREKSDRDYGYTF. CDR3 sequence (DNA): TGTGCCATCAGGGAAAAATCTGACAGGGACTATGGCTACACCTTC.

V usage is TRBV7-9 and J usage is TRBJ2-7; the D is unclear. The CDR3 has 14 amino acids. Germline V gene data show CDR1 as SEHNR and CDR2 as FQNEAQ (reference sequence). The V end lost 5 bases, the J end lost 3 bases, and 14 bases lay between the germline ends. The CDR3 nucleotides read TGTGCCAGCAGCCCCCCGCCGGTTGGCTACGAGCAGTACTTC. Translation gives CASSPPPVGYEQYF.

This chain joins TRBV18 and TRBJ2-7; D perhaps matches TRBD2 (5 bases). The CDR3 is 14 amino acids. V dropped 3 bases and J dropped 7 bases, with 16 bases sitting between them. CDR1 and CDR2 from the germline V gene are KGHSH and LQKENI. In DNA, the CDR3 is TGTGCCAGCTCACCCCAACCGGGGTATGGAGAGCAGTACTTC. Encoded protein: CASSPQPGYGEQYF.